This TCR beta chain was retrieved from a study of OX40 agonist ivuxolimab in advanced cancers. Clones were read by immunoSEQ multiplex PCR, and TCRdb kept only the in-frame ones, dropping some. The repertoire includes some 39,000 clones, 80% to 90% of them detected once, and around 2.5% sits in the top ten. J was trimmed by 6 bases and V by 5 bases; bases with no gene match: 8. Germline values: CDR1 SEHNR, CDR2 FQNEAQ (reference sequence). This CDR3 comprises 16 residues. The TCR comes from an adult with an advanced solid tumor such as melanoma, head and neck, liver or kidney cancer. The specimen was CD4+ or CD8+ T cells sorted from blood, collected in a trial of the OX40 agonist ivuxolimab. The chain combines TRBV7-9 with TRBJ2-1; 12 bases fit TRBD2. CDR3 coding DNA: TGTGCCAGCAGCCTTGGGGGACTAGCGGGCCGCAATGAGCAGTTCTTC. Translating gives CASSLGGLAGRNEQFF.